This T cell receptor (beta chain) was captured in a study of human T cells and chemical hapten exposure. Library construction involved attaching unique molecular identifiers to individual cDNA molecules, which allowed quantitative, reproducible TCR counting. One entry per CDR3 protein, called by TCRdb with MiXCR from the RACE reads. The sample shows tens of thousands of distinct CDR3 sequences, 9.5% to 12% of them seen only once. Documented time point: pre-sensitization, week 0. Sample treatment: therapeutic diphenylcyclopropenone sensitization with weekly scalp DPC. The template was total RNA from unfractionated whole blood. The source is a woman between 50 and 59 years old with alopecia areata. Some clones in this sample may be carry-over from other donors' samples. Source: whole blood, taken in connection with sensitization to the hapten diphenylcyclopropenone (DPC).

DNA of the CDR3: TGTGCCAGCAGGCTGGGACAGATGAACACTGAAGCTTTCTTT. It is translated as CASRLGQMNTEAFF. This chain connects TRBV7-2 to TRBJ1-1; 7 positions match TRBD1. CDR1 SGHTA and CDR2 FQGNSA come from the germline V gene. This CDR3 spans 14 amino acids. The ends lost 6 bases at V and 0 bases at J; junction bases unmatched: 4.